This T cell receptor (beta chain) came from a study of early T cells in non-severe SARS-CoV-2 infection. Overall study context: Bulk RNA isolated from unsorted whole blood underwent sequencing; chains were not paired.

This clonotype was seen only a few times. The antigen remains unidentified. V was pared by 5 bases and J by 0 bases, with 7 bases between. Germline-derived CDR1 and CDR2 are SEHNR and FQNEAQ (reference sequence). CDR3 size: 13 residues. Molecules of cDNA were individually given unique molecular identifiers that were attached to them. TCRdb reanalysed the 5' RACE reads using MiXCR and keeps one entry per CDR3 protein. The table records 95,000 to 100,000 distinct CDR3 sequences, around 10% of them present only once. General study points: Private and CD4 specificities were missed by VDJdb matching, skewed to anti-spike CD8.

This sequence was found in an adult who was a healthcare worker with PCR-confirmed SARS-CoV-2 infection or an uninfected control (not recorded which). The sample comprised whole blood. The V and J genes are TRBV7-9 and TRBJ1-1, with unresolved D. The CDR3 is CASSLSMNTEAFF. The CDR3 DNA follows: TGTGCCAGCAGCCTCAGTATGAACACTGAAGCTTTCTTT.